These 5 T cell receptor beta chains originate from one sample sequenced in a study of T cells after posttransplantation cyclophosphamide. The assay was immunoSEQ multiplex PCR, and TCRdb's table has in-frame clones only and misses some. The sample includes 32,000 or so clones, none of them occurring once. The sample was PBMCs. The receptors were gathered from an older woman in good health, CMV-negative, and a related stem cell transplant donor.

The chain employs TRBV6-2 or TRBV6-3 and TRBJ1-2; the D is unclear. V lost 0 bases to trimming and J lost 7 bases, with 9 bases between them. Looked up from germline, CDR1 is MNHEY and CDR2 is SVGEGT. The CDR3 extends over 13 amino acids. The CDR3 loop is CASSYSGLSGYTF. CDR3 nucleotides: TGTGCCAGCAGTTACTCCGGGTTAAGTGGCTACACCTTC.

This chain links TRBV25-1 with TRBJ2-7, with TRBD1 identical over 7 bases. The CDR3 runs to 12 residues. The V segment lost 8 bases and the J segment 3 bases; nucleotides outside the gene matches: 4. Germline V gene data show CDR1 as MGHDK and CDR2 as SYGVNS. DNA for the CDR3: TGTGCCAGCTCGGGACAGAACTACGAGCAGTACTTC. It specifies CASSGQNYEQYF.

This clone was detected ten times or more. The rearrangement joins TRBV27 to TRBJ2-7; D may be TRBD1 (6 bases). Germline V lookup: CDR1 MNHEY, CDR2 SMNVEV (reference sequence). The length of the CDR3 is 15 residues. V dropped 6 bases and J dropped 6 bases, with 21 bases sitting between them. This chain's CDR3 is CASSSPSTTGREQYF. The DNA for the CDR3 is TGTGCCAGCAGCTCCCCCTCAACGACAGGACGCGAGCAGTACTTC.

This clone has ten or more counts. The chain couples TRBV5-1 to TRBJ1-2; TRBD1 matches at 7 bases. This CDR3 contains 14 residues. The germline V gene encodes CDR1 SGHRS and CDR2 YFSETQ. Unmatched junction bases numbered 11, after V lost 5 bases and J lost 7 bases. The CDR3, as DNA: TGCGCCAGCAGGCAACCAGGGGGGTTCGTTGGCTACACCTTC. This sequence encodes CASRQPGGFVGYTF.

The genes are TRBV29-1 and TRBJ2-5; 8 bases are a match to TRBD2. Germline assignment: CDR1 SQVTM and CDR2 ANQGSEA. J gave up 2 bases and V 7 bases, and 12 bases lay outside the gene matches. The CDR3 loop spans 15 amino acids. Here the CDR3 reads CSGGGTPKRQETQYF. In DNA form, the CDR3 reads TGCAGCGGCGGGGGGACTCCCAAAAGGCAAGAGACCCAGTACTTC.